A single sample is the source of the 7 T cell receptor beta chains below, sequenced in a study of cytomegalovirus exposure and HLA in healthy donors. The PCR was carried out with 60 Vbeta primers and 13 Jbeta primers. Only in-frame clones appear in the TCRdb table, and some are missing; sequencing was by immunoSEQ multiplex PCR. This table has 140,000 to 150,000 clones, roughly 80% appearing once. Sequenced sample: PBMCs. Source of these receptors: a woman between 40 and 55 years old in good health and CMV-seropositive.

The V and J genes are TRBV20-1 and TRBJ1-2; D not resolved. V dropped 2 bases and J dropped 7 bases, with 8 bases sitting between them. Germline CDR1 and CDR2: DFQATT and SNEGSKA (reference sequence). CDR3 size: 11 residues. CDR3 nucleotide sequence: TGCAGTGCTAGAAACGGCGGTGGCTACACCTTC. This sequence encodes CSARNGGGYTF.

The rearrangement links TRBV9 to TRBJ1-4, with TRBD1 identical over 7 bases. This CDR3 is built from 16 residues. V was clipped by 4 bases and J by 2 bases; unmatched bases: 8. Per germline, CDR1 SGDLS and CDR2 YYNGEE. The DNA for the CDR3 is TGTGCCAGCAGCCCAAAACAACAGGGGACTAATGAAAAACTGTTTTTT. Amino acids: CASSPKQQGTNEKLFF.

The chain recombines TRBV19 with TRBJ1-1; weak D call: TRBD1 (5 bases). CDR1 and CDR2 (germline): LNHDA, SQIVND (reference sequence). This CDR3 has 11 amino acids. With 3 bases removed from V and 10 bases from J, the gap between germline ends came to 9 bases. This CDR3 reads CASSIGAGAFF. The CDR3 DNA reads TGTGCCAGTAGTATTGGGGCTGGAGCTTTCTTT.

This chain connects TRBV15 to TRBJ2-5, with a possible D match to TRBD2 (5 bases). Germline-derived CDR1 and CDR2 are LNHNV and YYDKDF (reference sequence). Trimming shortened V by 3 bases and J by 11 bases, and 19 bases separated the two germline ends. The CDR3 consists of 14 residues. In DNA, the CDR3 is TGTGCCACCAGCAGGGGCCTGAATACGAGGGAGCAGTACTTC. It translates to CATSRGLNTREQYF.

Concerning this clone itself: It is likely a read error, because the conserved phenylalanine at the end of the CDR3 is missing. No DNA is shown, since the ends of the CDR3 on it are uncertain; the CDR3 is the one TCRdb lists. V and J are TRBV5-5 and TRBJ2-3; TRBD2 is the table's D call and was not checked against the DNA. Germline CDR1 is SGHKS and CDR2 is YYEKEE (reference sequence). The CDR3 length is 14 residues, termini included. This CDR3 reads CASSLEGLAGSFRV.

The genes are TRBV9 and TRBJ2-1; weak D call: TRBD2 (5 bases). The CDR3 length is 14 residues. V was pared by 4 bases and J by 9 bases, with 17 bases between. Germline CDR1 is SGDLS and CDR2 is YYNGEE. CDR3 in DNA: TGTGCCAGCAGCCTCGGTCTAGCCCTAGGTGAGCAGTTCTTC. As protein: CASSLGLALGEQFF.

The V call is TRBV18, the J call TRBJ2-2; 7 positions match TRBD2. J gave up 3 bases and V 1 base, and 5 bases lay outside the gene matches. From germline, CDR1 is KGHSH and CDR2 LQKENI. The CDR3 extends over 16 amino acids. The CDR3 spells CASSPRAGRDTGELFF. The CDR3 DNA is TGTGCCAGCTCACCACGAGCGGGACGGGACACCGGGGAGCTGTTTTTT.